One and the same sample provided the 11 T cell receptor beta chains below, sequenced in a study of cytomegalovirus exposure and HLA in healthy donors. A multiplex PCR was run with 60 Vbeta primers and 13 Jbeta primers. Sequencing was performed with immunoSEQ multiplex PCR; in TCRdb, only in-frame clones are kept and a portion is missing. This sample has more than 85,000 clones, with 69% found just once. The sequencing sample was made of PBMCs. These TCRs come from a man aged 25 to 40 in good health and CMV-seronegative.

This clone was picked up a small number of times. V gene TRBV4-1 combines with J gene TRBJ2-4; 9 bases fit TRBD2. V was clipped by 0 bases and J by 12 bases; unmatched bases: 12. The CDR3 length is 16 residues. CDR1 and CDR2 (germline): MGHRA, YSYEKL. This CDR3 reads CASSQDLGAGGYSQYF. Written as DNA, the CDR3 is TGCGCCAGCAGCCAAGACTTGGGAGCGGGAGGTTACAGTCAGTACTTC.

In the case of this clone: Other DNA sequences in this sample translate to the same CDR3. The V gene is TRBV7-3, the J gene TRBJ2-3; TRBD2 matches 7 bases. Germline CDR1 and CDR2: SGHTA and FQGTGA. Unmatched junction bases numbered 3, after V lost 5 bases and J lost 1 base. CDR3 length: 14 amino acids. This CDR3 reads CASSRLAGTDTQYF. CDR3 coding DNA: TGTGCCAGCAGCCGACTAGCTGGCACAGATACGCAGTATTTT.

This clone was recorded a few times. For the CDR3, the DNA is TGTGCCTGGAGTCAAACCTACGAGCAGTACTTC. Translated: CAWSQTYEQYF. The chain employs TRBV30 and TRBJ2-7; D gene ambiguous. Germline loops: CDR1 GTSNPN, CDR2 SVGIG (reference sequence). The CDR3 extends over 11 amino acids. V lost 2 bases and J 2 bases, leaving 4 bases between the germline ends.

In its sample, this clone was seen a few times. CDR3 sequence reads: CASSDPGQIQETQYF. CDR3 DNA sequence: TGTGCCAGCAGTGACCCGGGACAGATCCAAGAGACCCAGTACTTC. The chain combines TRBV25-1 with TRBJ2-5; 7 bases agree with TRBD1. Trimming removed 3 bases from V and 1 base from J; junction bases left unmatched: 5. The CDR3 sequence is 15 residues long. From germline, CDR1 is MGHDK and CDR2 SYGVNS.

The chain combines TRBV2 with TRBJ2-3; D unclear. The CDR3 extends over 13 amino acids. The germline V gene encodes CDR1 SNHLY and CDR2 FYNNEI. Deletions cut 1 base from V and 3 bases from J, with 5 bases between. For the CDR3, the DNA is TGTGCCAGCAGTGAAGAGAGGACAGATACGCAGTATTTT. Translating it yields CASSEERTDTQYF.

This chain links TRBV28 with TRBJ1-1; the D is unclear. The CDR3 is 15 amino acids. Germline V lookup: CDR1 MDHEN, CDR2 SYDVKM. V lost 5 bases and J 0 bases, leaving 13 bases between the germline ends. CDR3 in amino acids: CASSPRGMMNTEAFF. In nucleotides, the CDR3 is TGTGCCAGCAGTCCCCGCGGGATGATGAACACTGAAGCTTTCTTT.

CDR3 sequence (DNA): TGTGCCAGCAGTTTGCGCGGGGGTGAAACACCCCTCCACTTT. Translated, it gives CASSLRGGETPLHF. The gene calls are TRBV28 and TRBJ1-6; maybe TRBD1 (5 bases). Trimming pared 3 bases from V and 11 bases from J, leaving 14 bases between. The CDR3 covers 14 residues. Germline CDR1 is MDHEN and CDR2 is SYDVKM.

There are a few counts of this clone. In DNA, the CDR3 is TGTGCCAGCATGAAGGGCGGGGGCCAAGAGACCCAGTACTTC. It yields the protein CASMKGGGQETQYF. V usage is TRBV5-4 and J usage is TRBJ2-5, with TRBD2 matching over 7 bases. Germline V gene sequence: CDR1 SGHNT, CDR2 YYREEE (reference sequence). J gave up 1 base and V 6 bases, and 6 bases lay outside the gene matches. The CDR3 has 14 residues.

The rearrangement links TRBV6-1 to TRBJ2-1; D might be TRBD2 (6 bases). Trimming cost V 2 bases and J 4 bases, with 9 bases left between them. This CDR3 comprises 14 residues. The V gene's germline CDR1 is MNHNS and CDR2 SASEGT. CDR3 residues: CASSEFGGYNEQFF. CDR3 DNA sequence: TGTGCCAGCAGTGAATTCGGGGGTTACAATGAGCAGTTCTTC.

The chain employs TRBV7-2 and TRBJ2-1, with D tentatively TRBD2 (6 bases). The CDR3 length is 16 residues. Per the germline V gene, CDR1 is SGHTA and CDR2 is FQGNSA. V lost 4 bases and J 3 bases, leaving 16 bases between the germline ends. DNA of the CDR3: TGTGCCAGCAGCTCCCGTGGCGGGATACTCTACAATGAGCAGTTCTTC. It yields the protein CASSSRGGILYNEQFF.

The chain has TRBV6-5 and TRBJ2-3, with 10 bases identical to TRBD2. CDR1 is MNHEY, CDR2 SVGAGI, per germline. The CDR3 consists of 15 residues. V gave up 4 bases and J gave up 4 bases; unmatched junction bases: 5. The CDR3 nucleotides are TGTGCCAGCAGTTTAAATAGCGGGAGGCCAGATACGCAGTATTTT. It encodes CASSLNSGRPDTQYF.